This is a list of T cell receptor beta chains from one sample in a study of PD-1 blockade in classical Hodgkin lymphoma. TCRdb's table, derived via immunoSEQ multiplex PCR, lists solely in-frame clones and lacks some. The repertoire holds just over 60,000 clones, with around 89% as singletons. The input for sequencing was peripheral blood mononuclear cells (PBMCs), taken at baseline. Every receptor here comes from a human donor with classical Hodgkin lymphoma. Both conserved end residues are part of each CDR3. The order of the fields is clone size, J gene, D gene, V gene, CDR3 protein, CDR3 DNA. A D gene is named only where the DNA matches it firmly. A clone size is listed for some rows: how often the clone was seen (once, few, many), or a class if it is expanded.

- | TRBJ2-7 | - | TRBV27 | CASSLYPADSYEQYF | TGTGCCAGCAGTTTATACCCCGCGGACAGTTACGAGCAGTACTTC
- | TRBJ2-3 | - | TRBV11-3 | CASSSAAGPDTQYF | TGTGCCAGCAGCTCCGCGGCAGGCCCAGATACGCAGTATTTT
- | TRBJ1-2 | - | TRBV27 | CASSPEGQVYGYTF | TGTGCCAGCAGCCCCGAGGGCCAAGTCTATGGCTACACCTTC
- | TRBJ2-7 | - | TRBV30 | CAWRAKLAGGQYF | TGTGCCTGGAGGGCTAAACTGGCTGGTGGGCAGTACTTC
- | TRBJ1-3 | - | TRBV5-4 | CASSDQVPTLRATSGNTIYF | TGTGCCAGCAGCGACCAAGTCCCGACCCTTCGGGCCACGTCTGGAAACACCATATATTTT
- | TRBJ2-1 | - | TRBV4-3 | CASSPGGPNEQFF | TGCGCCAGCAGCCCCGGGGGCCCCAATGAGCAGTTCTTC
- | TRBJ2-5 | - | TRBV9 | CASSVGKQETQYF | TGTGCCAGCAGCGTAGGGAAACAAGAGACCCAGTACTTC
- | TRBJ2-3 | TRBD2 | TRBV10-3 | CAISAAGDTDTQYF | TGTGCCATCAGTGCAGCGGGGGACACAGATACGCAGTATTTT
- | TRBJ1-2 | TRBD1 | TRBV11-2 | CASSLVQGGYYGYTF | TGTGCCAGCAGCTTAGTACAGGGGGGTTACTATGGCTACACCTTC
- | TRBJ2-1 | TRBD2 | TRBV19 | CASSLSGGAYNEQFF | TGTGCCAGTAGTTTAAGCGGGGGGGCCTACAATGAGCAGTTCTTC
few | TRBJ1-5 | - | TRBV2 | CASSVLDSNQPQHF | TGTGCCAGCAGTGTTCTGGATAGCAATCAGCCCCAGCATTTT
- | TRBJ2-5 | - | TRBV5-6 | CASSSGDSARQETQYF | TGTGCCAGCAGCTCGGGTGACTCAGCACGGCAAGAGACCCAGTACTTC
few | TRBJ2-7 | TRBD2 | TRBV5-1 | CASSLNWGGTYEQYF | TGCGCCAGCAGCTTAAATTGGGGGGGTACCTACGAGCAGTACTTC
- | TRBJ2-5 | - | TRBV28 | CASSFQTPTQETQYF | TGTGCCAGCAGTTTCCAGACACCTACCCAAGAGACCCAGTACTTC
- | TRBJ2-3 | - | TRBV29-1 | CSVDRRHQGETDTQYF | TGCAGCGTTGACCGTCGGCATCAGGGTGAAACAGATACGCAGTATTTT
once | TRBJ2-6 | - | TRBV19 | CASSVGGANVLTF | TGTGCCAGTAGTGTAGGTGGGGCCAACGTCCTGACTTTC
- | TRBJ2-5 | - | TRBV6-6 | CASSPLVGVETQYF | TGTGCCAGCAGTCCCCTGGTGGGGGTGGAGACCCAGTACTTC
- | TRBJ1-1 | - | TRBV7-2 | CASSFQGSTEAFF | TGTGCCAGCAGCTTTCAGGGATCCACTGAAGCTTTCTTT
few | TRBJ1-5 | TRBD1 | TRBV7-2 | CASSTQGAGGPQHF | TGTGCCAGCAGCACACAGGGGGCGGGGGGGCCCCAGCATTTT
- | TRBJ2-1 | TRBD2 | TRBV5-1 | CASSLATGGWYNEQFF | TGCGCCAGCAGCTTGGCCACGGGAGGGTGGTACAATGAGCAGTTCTTC
- | TRBJ2-5 | - | TRBV18 | CASSEQETQYF | TGTGCCAGCTCAGAACAAGAGACCCAGTACTTC
- | TRBJ1-2 | - | TRBV7-9 | CASSPYLRAPDLANYGYTF | TGTGCCAGCAGCCCATACCTTAGGGCCCCCGACTTAGCTAACTATGGCTACACCTTC
once | TRBJ2-7 | TRBD1 | TRBV27 | CASSYRQGRYEQYF | TGTGCCAGCAGTTACCGACAGGGTCGCTACGAGCAGTACTTC
few | TRBJ1-5 | - | TRBV30 | CAWSVWPQPQHF | TGTGCCTGGAGCGTCTGGCCCCAGCCCCAGCATTTT
- | TRBJ2-5 | - | TRBV18 | CASSHVQETQYF | TGTGCCAGCTCACACGTCCAAGAGACCCAGTACTTC
once | TRBJ1-6 | TRBD1 | TRBV2 | CASIPTGFDNSPLHF | TGTGCCAGCATTCCGACAGGGTTTGATAATTCACCCCTCCACTTT
- | TRBJ1-6 | TRBD1 | TRBV4-2 | CASSRTKNRGNSYNSPLHF | TGTGCCAGCAGCCGGACAAAGAACAGGGGGAACTCCTATAATTCACCCCTCCACTTT